The present T cell receptor beta chain was sequenced within a study of blood T cell repertoires in COVID-19. Sequenced by immunoSEQ multiplex PCR; TCRdb stores in-frame clones only, minus some. In the table there are roughly 200,000 clones, less than 85% of which are singletons. The germline V gene encodes CDR1 MGHRA and CDR2 YSYEKL. Trimming removed 4 bases from V and 7 bases from J; junction bases left unmatched: 2. CDR3 size: 13 residues. Participants had their cohort set by participant-reported clinical history. The TCR originated in a man aged 40-50 years who had recovered from COVID-19. V is TRBV4-1 and J is TRBJ2-7; 12 positions match TRBD2. The sequenced sample consisted of PBMCs or T cells enriched from blood (not recorded which). The CDR3 region has the DNA TGCGCCAGCAGCCTCGGACTAGCGGGGGAGCAGTACTTC. This translates into CASSLGLAGEQYF.